The entry below gives a single T cell receptor (beta chain) sequence along with its context. Other nucleotide sequences from this sample produce the same CDR3. This sample was taken from a study of shared clonotypes between healthy human individuals. As for the study in general: Serving as donors were two women and a few men, whose ages spanned 18 to 49.

Libraries were prepared by immunoSEQ multiplex PCR; TCRdb keeps only in-frame clonotypes and omits some of them. The sample lists 400,000 to 600,000 clones; 60% to 80% were seen once. V dropped 4 bases and J dropped 2 bases, with 4 bases sitting between them. The CDR3 spans 12 residues. The germline V gene has CDR1 SGHTA and CDR2 FQGNSA. This chain joins TRBV7-2 and TRBJ2-3, with D hard to call. Sequencing was done on a sample of PBMCs. The clonotype was recovered from a woman aged 40 to 55 in good health. Some clones in this sample may be carry-over from other donors' samples. The CDR3 coding sequence is TGTGCCAGCAGCTCTTACACAGATACGCAGTATTTT. This codes for CASSSYTDTQYF.